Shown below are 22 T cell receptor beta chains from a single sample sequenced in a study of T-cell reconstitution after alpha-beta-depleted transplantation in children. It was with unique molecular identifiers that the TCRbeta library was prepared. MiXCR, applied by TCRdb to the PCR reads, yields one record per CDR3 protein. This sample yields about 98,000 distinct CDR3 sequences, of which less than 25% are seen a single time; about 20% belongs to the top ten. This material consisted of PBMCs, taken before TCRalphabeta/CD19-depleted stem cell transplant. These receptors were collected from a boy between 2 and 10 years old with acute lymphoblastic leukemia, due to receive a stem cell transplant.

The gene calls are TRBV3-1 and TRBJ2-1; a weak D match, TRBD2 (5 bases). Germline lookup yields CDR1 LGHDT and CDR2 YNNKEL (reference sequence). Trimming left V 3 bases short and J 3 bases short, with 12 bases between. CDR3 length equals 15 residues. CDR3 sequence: CASSQLAGIYNEQFF. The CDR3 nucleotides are TGTGCCAGCAGCCAGCTAGCTGGGATCTACAATGAGCAGTTCTTC.

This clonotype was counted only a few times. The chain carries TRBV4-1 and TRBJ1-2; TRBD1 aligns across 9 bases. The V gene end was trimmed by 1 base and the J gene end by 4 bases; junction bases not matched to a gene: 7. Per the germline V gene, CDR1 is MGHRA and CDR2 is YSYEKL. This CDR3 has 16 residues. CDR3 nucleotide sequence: TGCGCCAGCAGCCAAGGTGGGGACAGGGTGACCTATGGCTACACCTTC. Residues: CASSQGGDRVTYGYTF.

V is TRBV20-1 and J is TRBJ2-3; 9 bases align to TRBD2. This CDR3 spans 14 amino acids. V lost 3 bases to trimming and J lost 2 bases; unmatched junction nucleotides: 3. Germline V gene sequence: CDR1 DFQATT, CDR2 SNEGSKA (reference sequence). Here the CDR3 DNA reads TGCAGTGCTAGTTCTAGCGGGACCACAGATACGCAGTATTTT. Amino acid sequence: CSASSSGTTDTQYF.

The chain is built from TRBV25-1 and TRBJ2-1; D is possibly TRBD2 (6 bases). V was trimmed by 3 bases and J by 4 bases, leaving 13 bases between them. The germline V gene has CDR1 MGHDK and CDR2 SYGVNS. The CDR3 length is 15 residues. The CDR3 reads CASSDGGGVYNEQFF. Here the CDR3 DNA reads TGTGCCAGCAGTGACGGCGGCGGGGTGTACAATGAGCAGTTCTTC.

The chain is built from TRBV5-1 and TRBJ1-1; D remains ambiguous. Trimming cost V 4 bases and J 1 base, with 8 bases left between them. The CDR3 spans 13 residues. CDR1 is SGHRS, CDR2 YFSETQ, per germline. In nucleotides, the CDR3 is TGCGCCAGCAGCCAGGTCGCGAACACTGAAGCTTTCTTT. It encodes CASSQVANTEAFF. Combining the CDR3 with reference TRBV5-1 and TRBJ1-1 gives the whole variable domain KAGVTQTPRYLIKTRGQQVTLSCSPISGHRSVSWYQQTPGQGLQFLFEYFSETQRNKGNFPGRFSGRQFSNSRSEMNVSTLELGDSALYLCASSQVANTEAFFGQGTRLTVV.

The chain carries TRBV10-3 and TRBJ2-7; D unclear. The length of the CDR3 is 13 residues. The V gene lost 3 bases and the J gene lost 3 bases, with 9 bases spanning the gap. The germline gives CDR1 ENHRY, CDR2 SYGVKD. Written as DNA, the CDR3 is TGTGCCATCAGTGAAACGGCTTACTACGAGCAGTACTTC. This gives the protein CAISETAYYEQYF.

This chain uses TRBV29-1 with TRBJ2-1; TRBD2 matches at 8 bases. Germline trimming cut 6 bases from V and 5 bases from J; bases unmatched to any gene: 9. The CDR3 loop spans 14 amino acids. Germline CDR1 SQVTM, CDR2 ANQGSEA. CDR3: CSVTLAELNNEQFF. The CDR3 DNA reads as TGCAGCGTGACACTAGCGGAGTTAAACAATGAGCAGTTCTTC.

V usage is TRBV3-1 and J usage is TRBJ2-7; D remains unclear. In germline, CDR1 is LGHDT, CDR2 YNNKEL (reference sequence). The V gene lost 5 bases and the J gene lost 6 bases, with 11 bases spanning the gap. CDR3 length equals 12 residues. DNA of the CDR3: TGTGCCAGCAGCTACGCTGTTAGCGAGCAGTACTTC. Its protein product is CASSYAVSEQYF.

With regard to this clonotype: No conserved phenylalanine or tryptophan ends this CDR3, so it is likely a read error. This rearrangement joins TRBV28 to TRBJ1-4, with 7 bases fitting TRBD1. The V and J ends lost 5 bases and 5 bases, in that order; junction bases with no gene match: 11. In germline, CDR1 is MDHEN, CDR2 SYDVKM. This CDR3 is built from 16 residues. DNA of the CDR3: TGTGCCAGCAGTCTCATCGACAGGGCGATAAATGAAAAACTGTTTATT. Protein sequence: CASSLIDRAINEKLFI.

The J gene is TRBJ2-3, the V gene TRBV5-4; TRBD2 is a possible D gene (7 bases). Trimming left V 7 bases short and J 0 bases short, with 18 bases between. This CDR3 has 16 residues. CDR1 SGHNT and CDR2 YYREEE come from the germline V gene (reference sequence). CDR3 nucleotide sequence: TGTGCCAGCGGACCAACAGGGAGGGCTAGCACAGATACGCAGTATTTT. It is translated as CASGPTGRASTDTQYF. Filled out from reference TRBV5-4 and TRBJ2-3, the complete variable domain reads ETGVTQSPTHLIKTRGQQVTLRCSSQSGHNTVSWYQQALGQGPQFIFQYYREEENGRGNFPPRFSGLQFPNYSSELNVNALELDDSALYLCASGPTGRASTDTQYFGPGTRLTVL.

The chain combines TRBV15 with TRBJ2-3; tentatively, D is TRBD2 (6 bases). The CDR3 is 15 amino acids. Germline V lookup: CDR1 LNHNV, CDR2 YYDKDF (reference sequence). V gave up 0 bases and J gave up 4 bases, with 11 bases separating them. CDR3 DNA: TGTGCCACCAGCAGAGATAGCGGAGGGGCAGATACGCAGTATTTT. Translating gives CATSRDSGGADTQYF.

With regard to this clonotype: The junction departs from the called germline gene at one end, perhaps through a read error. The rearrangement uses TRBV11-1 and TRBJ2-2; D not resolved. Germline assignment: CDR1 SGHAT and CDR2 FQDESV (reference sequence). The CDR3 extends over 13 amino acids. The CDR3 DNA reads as TGTCCCAGCAGCTTAGCCGGGACCGGGGAGCTGTTTTTT. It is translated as CPSSLAGTGELFF.

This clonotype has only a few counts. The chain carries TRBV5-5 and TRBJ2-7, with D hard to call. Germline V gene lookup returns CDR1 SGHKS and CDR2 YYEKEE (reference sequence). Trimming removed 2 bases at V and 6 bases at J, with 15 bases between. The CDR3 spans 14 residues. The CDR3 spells CASSLNPSWGEQYF. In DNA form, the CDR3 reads TGTGCCAGCAGCTTAAATCCCTCCTGGGGCGAGCAGTACTTC.

In nucleotides, the CDR3 is TGTGCCAGCAGTGAAGGGACTAGCGGAGGGGCCGGAGAGACCCAGTACTTC. It encodes CASSEGTSGGAGETQYF. The chain employs TRBV2 and TRBJ2-5, with 10 nucleotides matching TRBD2. Germline V gene lookup returns CDR1 SNHLY and CDR2 FYNNEI. The CDR3 totals 17 residues. Trimming at V came to 1 base and at J to 4 bases, leaving 9 bases not matched to a gene.

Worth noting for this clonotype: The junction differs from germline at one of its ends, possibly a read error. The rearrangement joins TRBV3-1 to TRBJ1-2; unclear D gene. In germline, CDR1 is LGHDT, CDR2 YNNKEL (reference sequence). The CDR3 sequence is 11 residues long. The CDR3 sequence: CASSQGQVVSF. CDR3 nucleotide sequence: TGTGCCAGCAGCCAAGGGCAGGTGGTTTCCTTC.

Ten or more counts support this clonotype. The CDR3 region is CSAGLAEVEQFF. The CDR3 DNA reads TGCAGTGCTGGACTAGCGGAGGTTGAGCAGTTCTTC. The genes are TRBV20-1 and TRBJ2-1, with 10 positions matching TRBD2. The J segment lost 9 bases and the V segment lost 5 bases, leaving 4 bases of the junction unmatched. Germline values: CDR1 DFQATT, CDR2 SNEGSKA (reference sequence). The CDR3 is made up of 12 amino acids.

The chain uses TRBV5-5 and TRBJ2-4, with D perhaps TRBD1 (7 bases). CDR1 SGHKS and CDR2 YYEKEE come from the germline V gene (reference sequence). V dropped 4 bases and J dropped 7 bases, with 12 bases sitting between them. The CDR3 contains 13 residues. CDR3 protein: CASSGGTVNIQYF. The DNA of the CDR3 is TGTGCCAGCAGCGGCGGGACAGTGAACATTCAGTACTTC.

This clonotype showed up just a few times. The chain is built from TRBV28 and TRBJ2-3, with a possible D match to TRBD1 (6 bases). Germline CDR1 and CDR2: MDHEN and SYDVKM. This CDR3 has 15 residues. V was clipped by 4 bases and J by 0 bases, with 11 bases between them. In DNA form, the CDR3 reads TGTGCCAGCAGTTCCAGGGACATCAGCACAGATACGCAGTATTTT. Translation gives CASSSRDISTDTQYF.

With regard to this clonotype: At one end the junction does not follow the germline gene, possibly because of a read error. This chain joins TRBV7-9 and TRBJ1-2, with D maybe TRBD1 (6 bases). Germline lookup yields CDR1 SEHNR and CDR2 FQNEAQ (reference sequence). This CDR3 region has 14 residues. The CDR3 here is CASSLVEGQNGDTF. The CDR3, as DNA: TGTGCCAGCAGCTTAGTCGAAGGACAGAATGGCGACACCTTC.

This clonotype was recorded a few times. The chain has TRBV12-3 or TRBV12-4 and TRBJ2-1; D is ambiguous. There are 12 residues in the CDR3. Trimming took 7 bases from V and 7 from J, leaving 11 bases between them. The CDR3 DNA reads TGTGCCAGCACCCTGACCCATAATGAGCAGTTCTTC. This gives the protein CASTLTHNEQFF.

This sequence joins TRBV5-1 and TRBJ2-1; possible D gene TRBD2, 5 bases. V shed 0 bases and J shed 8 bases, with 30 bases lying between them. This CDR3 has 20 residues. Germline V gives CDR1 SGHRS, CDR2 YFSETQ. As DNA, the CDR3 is TGCGCCAGCAGCTTGGATACCCCTGGTATTACGGCGTCGAGGGTCGATGAGCAGTTCTTC. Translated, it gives CASSLDTPGITASRVDEQFF.

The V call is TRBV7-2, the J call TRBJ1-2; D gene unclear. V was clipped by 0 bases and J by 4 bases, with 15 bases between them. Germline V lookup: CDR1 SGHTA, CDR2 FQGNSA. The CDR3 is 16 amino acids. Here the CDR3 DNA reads TGTGCCAGCAGCTTAGCGGGCTGGGCAGCGCTCTATGGCTACACCTTC. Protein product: CASSLAGWAALYGYTF.